This TCR beta chain came from a study of OX40 agonist ivuxolimab in advanced cancers. Turning to the overall study: Ivuxolimab, which targeted the costimulatory receptor OX40 (CD134), was an agonistic, fully human IgG2 monoclonal antibody. Intravenous ivuxolimab was administered to patients every 2 weeks at six dose levels: 0.01, 0.1, 0.3, 1.5, 3 and 10 mg/kg. The paper reports the monotherapy dose-escalation portion (N ≈ 50 patients) of the phase I ivuxolimab trial. Of the 52 patients in dose escalation, about 20 had hepatocellular carcinoma, about 15 had melanoma, 9 had renal cell carcinoma and 9 had head and neck cancer. Prior anti-PD-1, anti-PD-L1 or anti-CTLA-4 therapy was permitted, and checkpoint inhibitors had been received by less than 45% of dose-escalation patients. The point of sequencing TCRbeta in the periphery was to test whether ivuxolimab changed TCR sequence diversity and drove clonal T-cell expansion. Partial responses occurred in three dose-escalation patients, of whom one had hepatocellular carcinoma and two had cutaneous melanoma. In the dose-escalation cohort, 75% to 90% of patients were male, and the mean age was approximately 60 years with a range of roughly 20 to 80. Findings and caveats that apply to the study as a whole: In partial responders in the 0.1-3.0 mg/kg groups, normalized peripheral clonal expansion was found to be among the lowest, especially among CD8+ T cells. The antigen specificity of the peripheral T cells that underwent clonal expansion was not determined. After ivuxolimab, more expanded clones were found on average in CD8+ T cells than in CD4+ T cells. Low levels of normalized T-cell clonal expansion were also seen in some patients who did not respond. At doses of 0.1 to 3.0 mg/kg, clonal expansion of both CD4+ and CD8+ T cells in blood was seen between baseline and week 6.

Trimming costs V 3 bases and J 6 bases, and their ends lie 15 bases apart. The germline V gene (reference sequence) yields SEHNR for CDR1 and FQNEAQ for CDR2. Measured from the cysteine to the phenylalanine, the CDR3 is 14 residues long. CDR3 DNA only is kept here, 42 bases in frame from base 1. For sequencing of the TCRbeta CDR3 region, genomic DNA was extracted from the sorted cells. TCRbeta CDR3 regions were sequenced using the immunoSEQ Assay. Drawn from immuneACCESS, this table holds only the in-frame rearrangements with V and J called that TCRdb kept. Clones are partly lost; checked studies trace under half to an unresolved V gene and leave the rest unexplained. The sample yields 20,000 or so clones; approximately 80% were counted once. The leading ten clones occupy roughly a quarter of the sample. The trial excluded patients who had a history of autoimmune disease or were on systemic immunosuppression. Peripheral blood for TCR sequencing was drawn from every dose cohort at baseline, at cycle 4 day 1 and at cycle 7 day 1. The samples were drawn from a first-in-human, open-label, multicenter phase I dose-escalation trial of ivuxolimab. The trial enrolled adults with locally advanced or metastatic head and neck squamous cell, hepatocellular, melanoma or renal cell carcinoma. Before TCR sequencing, CD4+ and CD8+ T cells were separately sorted from peripheral blood.

Concerning this clone itself: Its antigen target is currently unknown. No per-base quality is available; no much larger clone lies one base away.

The origin of this receptor is an adult with an advanced solid tumor such as melanoma, head and neck, liver or kidney cancer. The receptor chain draws on TRBV7-9 and TRBJ2-7; a tentative D call is TRBD2 (5 bases match). Sequences were derived from CD4+ or CD8+ T cells sorted from blood, sampled in a trial of the OX40 agonist ivuxolimab. Here the CDR3 is given as CASSFIGWESEQYF. The DNA sequence is given as TGTGCCAGCAGCTTCATTGGTTGGGAGTCCGAGCAGTACTTC.